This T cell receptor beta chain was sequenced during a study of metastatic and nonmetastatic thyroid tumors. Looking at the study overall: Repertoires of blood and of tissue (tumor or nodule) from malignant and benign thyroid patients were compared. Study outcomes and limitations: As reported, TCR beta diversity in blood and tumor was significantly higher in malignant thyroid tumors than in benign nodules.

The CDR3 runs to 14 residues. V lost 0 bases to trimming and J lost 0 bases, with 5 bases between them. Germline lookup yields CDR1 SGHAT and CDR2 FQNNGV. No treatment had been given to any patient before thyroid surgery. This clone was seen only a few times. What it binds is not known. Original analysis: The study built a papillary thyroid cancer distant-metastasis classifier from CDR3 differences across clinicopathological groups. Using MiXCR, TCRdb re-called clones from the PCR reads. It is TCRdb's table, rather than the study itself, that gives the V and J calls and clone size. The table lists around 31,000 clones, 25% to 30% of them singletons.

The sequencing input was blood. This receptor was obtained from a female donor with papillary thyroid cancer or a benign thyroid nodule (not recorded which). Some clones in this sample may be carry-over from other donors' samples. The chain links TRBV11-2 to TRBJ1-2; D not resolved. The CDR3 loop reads CASSLELSNYGYTF. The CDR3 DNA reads TGTGCCAGCAGCTTAGAGCTTTCTAACTATGGCTACACCTTC.